The clone carrying this T cell receptor (beta chain) has only one observation. Per the study methods: Estimation of nucleated cell counts was performed using reference gene primer amplification. Method: immunoSEQ multiplex PCR; TCRdb's copy keeps in-frame clones and lacks some. V and J calls and clone size are those listed in that table; D and trimming were worked out from the DNA. The table has about 480,000 clones, roughly 91% seen once. This sample is part of a study of blood T cell repertoires in COVID-19. Study summary: COVID-19 samples, acute and convalescent, were from the United States, Italy and Spain.

This CDR3 is 12 amino acids long. With V trimmed by 9 bases and J by 3 bases, 2 bases remained unmatched. Germline V gene sequence: CDR1 SNHLY, CDR2 FYNNEI. Input material: peripheral blood. The chain carries TRBV2 and TRBJ1-1; 9 bases are shared with TRBD1. The sequence was obtained from a woman in her forties or fifties with COVID-19, enrolled during active disease. CDR3 loop: CARRDRDTEAFF. CDR3 DNA sequence: TGTGCCAGAAGGGACAGGGACACTGAAGCTTTCTTT.